These 5 T cell receptor beta chains were all obtained from the same sample, sequenced in a study of blood T cell repertoires in COVID-19. Clones were read by immunoSEQ multiplex PCR, and TCRdb kept only the in-frame ones, dropping some. This sample has 84,000 or so clones, with nearly 90% found just once. Material for sequencing was peripheral blood. These TCRs come from a man aged 70-80 years with acute or convalescent COVID-19.

V is TRBV18 and J is TRBJ2-1, with 7 bases matching TRBD2. With V trimmed by 3 bases and J by 4 bases, 6 bases remained unmatched. CDR3 length: 15 residues. CDR1 is KGHSH, CDR2 LQKENI, per germline. CDR3 nucleotides: TGTGCCAGCTCACCGGTGACTAGCCCTTACAATGAGCAGTTCTTC. This gives the protein CASSPVTSPYNEQFF.

V and J are TRBV7-9 and TRBJ2-7; tentative D call: TRBD2 (6 bases). This CDR3 comprises 15 residues. Germline V gene lookup returns CDR1 SEHNR and CDR2 FQNEAQ (reference sequence). V shed 1 base and J shed 0 bases, with 10 bases lying between them. The CDR3 protein is CASSLEGTPSYEQYF. CDR3 nucleotide sequence: TGTGCCAGCAGCTTAGAAGGGACTCCCTCCTACGAGCAGTACTTC.

V and J are TRBV20-1 and TRBJ1-1; TRBD1 is a possible D gene (5 bases). The germline V gene encodes CDR1 DFQATT and CDR2 SNEGSKA (reference sequence). This CDR3 spans 11 amino acids. Between the trimmed V and J ends, which lost 3 bases and 11 bases, there was a span of 13 bases. CDR3 DNA: TGCAGTGCTAGGGAGGGGTCCGCGGCTTTCTTT. It is translated as CSAREGSAAFF.

The chain links TRBV19 to TRBJ1-5; D call uncertain. V dropped 5 bases and J dropped 3 bases, with 8 bases sitting between them. The CDR3 contains 13 residues. Germline V lookup: CDR1 LNHDA, CDR2 SQIVND (reference sequence). The CDR3 protein is CASSSQINQPQHF. DNA for the CDR3: TGTGCCAGTAGTTCACAGATCAATCAGCCCCAGCATTTT. The complete variable domain, with remaining parts taken from reference TRBV19 and TRBJ1-5, reads DGGITQSPKYLFRKEGQNVTLSCEQNLNHDAMYWYRQDPGQGLRLIYYSQIVNDFQKGDIAEGYSVSREKKESFPLTVTSAQKNPTAFYLCASSSQINQPQHFGDGTRLSIL.

The J gene is TRBJ2-1, the V gene TRBV4-2; 7 nucleotides agree with TRBD1. Germline CDR1 is LGHNA and CDR2 is YNFKEQ. The CDR3 runs 17 residues. After removal of 2 bases from V and 3 bases from J, the junction contained 10 bases not matched to a gene. The CDR3 coding sequence is TGTGCCAGCAGCCAATCCCCGGGAACAGGGGACTACAATGAGCAGTTCTTC. It codes for CASSQSPGTGDYNEQFF.